Following are 28 T cell receptor beta chains from one sample sequenced in a study of Ad26.COV2.S vaccination and SARS-CoV-2 variants (TCRdb year 2021). In light of the paper, this sample's treatment or condition label describes: 15 to 20 received Ad26.COV2.S at low or high dose, single or two shots; five or six received placebo; per-sample allocation not given. Repertoires of vaccine and placebo recipients were sequenced from samples collected on day 63 after the first injection. Library generation was performed with the immunoSEQ multiplex PCR assay. The clones in this table, taken by TCRdb from immuneACCESS, are in-frame only. Not every clone is retained; where verified, under half of the shortfall comes from an unresolved V gene, and the cause of the rest is unknown. This sample holds approximately 300,000 clones; around 84% were observed only once. Roughly 2.1% of the sample is taken by the ten largest.

The specimen comprised peripheral blood, sampled in a trial of Ad26.COV2.S vaccine versus placebo. The origin of the receptors is a person between 18 and 60 years old who received the Ad26.COV2.S COVID-19 vaccine or a placebo.

Regarding this clone: Other DNA sequences of this sample code for an identical CDR3. The chain uses TRBV18 and TRBJ2-7; 9 positions match TRBD2. With V trimmed by 3 bases and J by 4 bases, 1 base remained unmatched. Germline CDR1 is KGHSH and CDR2 is LQKENI. This CDR3 has 13 amino acids. CDR3 region: CASSPTSGYEQYF. CDR3 in DNA: TGTGCCAGCTCACCCACTAGCGGGTACGAGCAGTACTTC.

V gene TRBV4-3 combines with J gene TRBJ2-7; D ambiguous. V was pared by 2 bases and J by 6 bases, with 14 bases between. Looked up from germline, CDR1 is LGHNA and CDR2 is YSLEER. The CDR3 is 14 amino acids. This CDR3 is CASSQTSGTGEQYF. CDR3 nucleotide sequence: TGCGCCAGCAGCCAAACCTCCGGCACCGGCGAGCAGTACTTC.

This sequence joins TRBV19 and TRBJ2-6; D perhaps matches TRBD1 (6 bases). Trimming took off 5 bases at V and 1 base at J, with 15 bases between the two ends. The CDR3 totals 17 residues. The germline V gene has CDR1 LNHDA and CDR2 SQIVND (reference sequence). The CDR3 reads CASSGQWGLSGANVLTF. The CDR3 region has the DNA TGTGCCAGTAGTGGACAGTGGGGCCTTTCTGGGGCCAACGTCCTGACTTTC. The full variable domain, its missing parts supplied by reference TRBV19 and TRBJ2-6, is DGGITQSPKYLFRKEGQNVTLSCEQNLNHDAMYWYRQDPGQGLRLIYYSQIVNDFQKGDIAEGYSVSREKKESFPLTVTSAQKNPTAFYLCASSGQWGLSGANVLTFGAGSRLTVL.

The genes are TRBV6-5 and TRBJ2-2, with D perhaps TRBD1 or TRBD2 (5 bases each). V lost 8 bases and J 2 bases, leaving 9 bases between the germline ends. Looked up from germline, CDR1 is MNHEY and CDR2 is SVGAGI. The CDR3 has 13 residues. CDR3 sequence: CASGTVNTGELFF. The CDR3 bases are TGTGCCAGCGGGACGGTTAACACCGGGGAGCTGTTTTTT.

The V call is TRBV2, the J call TRBJ2-1; TRBD2 might be the D (6 bases). The V end lost 5 bases, the J end lost 9 bases, and 11 bases lay between the germline ends. Germline lookup yields CDR1 SNHLY and CDR2 FYNNEI. The CDR3 contains 12 residues. The CDR3 loop reads CASSYGGGEQFF. CDR3 bases: TGTGCCAGCAGTTATGGGGGAGGTGAGCAGTTCTTC.

The chain uses TRBV30 and TRBJ2-7, with 9 bases identical to TRBD1. The CDR3 covers 14 residues. The V gene end was trimmed by 4 bases and the J gene end by 2 bases; junction bases not matched to a gene: 6. Per germline, CDR1 GTSNPN and CDR2 SVGIG (reference sequence). The CDR3 DNA is TGTGCCTGGACATCCGGGACAGGGACCTACGAGCAGTACTTC. This encodes CAWTSGTGTYEQYF.

This chain uses TRBV7-8 with TRBJ2-2; the D is unclear. V gave up 5 bases and J gave up 0 bases, with 10 bases separating them. The CDR3 sequence is 15 residues long. In germline, CDR1 is SGHVS, CDR2 FQNEAQ. The CDR3 bases are TGTGCCAGCAGCCTGACAATCGCGAACACCGGGGAGCTGTTTTTT. It encodes CASSLTIANTGELFF.

The V and J genes are TRBV5-4 and TRBJ1-2; D possibly corresponds to TRBD1 (5 bases). CDR1 SGHNT and CDR2 YYREEE come from the germline V gene (reference sequence). V gave up 6 bases and J gave up 4 bases, with 19 bases separating them. The CDR3 runs to 15 residues. CDR3 in DNA: TGTGCCAGCACCCAATGGGGCGTCGGAGGCTATGGCTACACCTTC. This encodes CASTQWGVGGYGYTF.

This clone appeared once. The rearrangement uses TRBV6-6 and TRBJ1-4; D possibly corresponds to TRBD1 (5 bases). The length of the CDR3 is 15 residues. Germline V gives CDR1 MNHNY, CDR2 SVGAGI (reference sequence). Trimming left V 2 bases short and J 8 bases short, with 15 bases between. CDR3 protein: CASSYDSLGGEKLFF. For the CDR3, the DNA is TGTGCCAGCAGTTACGACAGCTTGGGAGGGGAAAAACTGTTTTTT.

The chain links TRBV5-4 to TRBJ2-7; D is undetermined. Germline V gene lookup returns CDR1 SGHNT and CDR2 YYREEE (reference sequence). The CDR3 has 14 residues. V gave up 1 base and J gave up 0 bases, with 8 bases separating them. CDR3 sequence: CASSLSAFSYEQYF. The CDR3 DNA sequence: TGTGCCAGCAGCTTGTCTGCCTTCTCCTACGAGCAGTACTTC.

This chain joins TRBV5-5 and TRBJ1-2; D is unresolved. Trimming shortened V by 0 bases and J by 4 bases, and 7 bases separated the two germline ends. Germline CDR1 reads SGHKS; CDR2 reads YYEKEE (reference sequence). The CDR3 sequence is 13 residues long. This CDR3 is CASSLEPGYGYTF. The CDR3, as DNA: TGTGCCAGCAGCTTGGAGCCAGGCTATGGCTACACCTTC. Drawing the rest from reference TRBV5-5 and TRBJ1-2, the complete variable domain is DAGVTQSPTHLIKTRGQQVTLRCSPISGHKSVSWYQQVLGQGPQFIFQYYEKEERGRGNFPDRFSARQFPNYSSELNVNALLLGDSALYLCASSLEPGYGYTFGSGTRLTVV.

This chain links TRBV18 with TRBJ1-5; D gene ambiguous. V lost 6 bases and J lost 1, with 10 bases in between. The germline gives CDR1 KGHSH, CDR2 LQKENI. The CDR3 runs 14 residues. CDR3 loop: CASSPGRSNQPQHF. In DNA form, the CDR3 reads TGTGCCAGCTCTCCCGGACGGAGCAATCAGCCCCAGCATTTT. Complete variable domain (other parts from reference TRBV18 and TRBJ1-5): NAGVMQNPRHLVRRRGQEARLRCSPMKGHSHVYWYRQLPEEGLKFMVYLQKENIIDESGMPKERFSAEFPKEGPSILRIQQVVRGDSAAYFCASSPGRSNQPQHFGDGTRLSIL.

This rearrangement joins TRBV18 to TRBJ1-1; 8 nucleotides agree with TRBD1. Trimming took 2 bases from V and 5 from J; bases not matched to a gene: 10. CDR3 length: 16 residues. Germline assignment: CDR1 KGHSH and CDR2 LQKENI. Here the CDR3 DNA reads TGTGCCAGCTCACCAATTTCCGCCAGGGGGCGAACTGAAGCTTTCTTT. Amino acid sequence: CASSPISARGRTEAFF.

CDR3 coding DNA: TGTGCCAGCAGCCCCGACAATGAGCAGTTCTTC. The encoded protein is CASSPDNEQFF. This rearrangement joins TRBV7-6 to TRBJ2-1, with D uncertain. The CDR3 has 11 amino acids. Germline V CDR1 and CDR2: SGHVS, FNYEAQ. The V gene lost 5 bases and the J gene lost 5 bases, with 4 bases spanning the gap. The variable domain in full, with the rest retrieved from reference TRBV7-6 and TRBJ2-1, is GAGVSQSPRYKVTKRGQDVALRCDPISGHVSLYWYRQALGQGPEFLTYFNYEAQQDKSGLPNDRFSAERPEGSISTLTIQRTEQRDSAMYRCASSPDNEQFFGPGTRLTVL.

V and J are TRBV10-3 and TRBJ2-1; 8 nucleotides match TRBD2. In germline, CDR1 is ENHRY, CDR2 SYGVKD. V gave up 4 bases and J gave up 9 bases; unmatched junction bases: 8. This CDR3 has 14 residues. As DNA, the CDR3 is TGTGCCATCAGTGCGGGAGGACGGGGGGGTGAGCAGTTCTTC. Its protein is CAISAGGRGGEQFF.

This clone was found once. The chain carries TRBV15 and TRBJ2-3; perhaps TRBD2 as D (5 bases). V was trimmed by 2 bases and J by 0 bases, leaving 9 bases between them. CDR3 size: 15 residues. Per the germline V gene, CDR1 is LNHNV and CDR2 is YYDKDF (reference sequence). This chain's CDR3 is CATSRPAESTDTQYF. CDR3 coding DNA: TGTGCCACCAGCAGACCAGCGGAAAGCACAGATACGCAGTATTTT. Combining the CDR3 with reference TRBV15 and TRBJ2-3 gives the whole variable domain DAMVIQNPRYQVTQFGKPVTLSCSQTLNHNVMYWYQQKSSQAPKLLFHYYDKDFNNEADTPDNFQSRRPNTSFCFLDIRSPGLGDTAMYLCATSRPAESTDTQYFGPGTRLTVL.

The V gene is TRBV2, the J gene TRBJ2-3; 15 bases map to TRBD2. The V segment lost 2 bases and the J segment 5 bases; nucleotides outside the gene matches: 8. Germline V gene lookup returns CDR1 SNHLY and CDR2 FYNNEI. The CDR3 contains 18 residues. This CDR3 is CASSETRTSGGAKDTQYF. The CDR3 DNA sequence: TGTGCCAGCAGTGAAACCAGGACTAGCGGGGGGGCAAAAGATACGCAGTATTTT.

Worth noting for this clone: Other DNA sequences in the sample encode the same CDR3. This chain links TRBV3-1 (or the pseudogene TRBV3-2) with TRBJ1-2; D not resolved. Germline CDR1 is LGHDT and CDR2 is YNNKEL (reference sequence). The V end was cut by 1 base, the J end by 6 bases, with 3 bases between. The CDR3 is 11 amino acids. The CDR3 protein is CASSQGNGYTF. CDR3 in DNA: TGTGCCAGCAGCCAAGGGAATGGCTACACCTTC.

The CDR3 DNA sequence: TGCGCCAGCAGCTTGGGACAGGGGGCCAATGAGCAGTTCTTC. Encoded protein: CASSLGQGANEQFF. This chain joins TRBV5-1 and TRBJ2-1, with TRBD1 identical over 10 bases. Unmatched junction bases numbered 0, after V lost 0 bases and J lost 6 bases. The CDR3 has 14 amino acids. Germline V lookup: CDR1 SGHRS, CDR2 YFSETQ.

The chain recombines TRBV7-2 with TRBJ1-5; D gene uncertain. This CDR3 is built from 13 residues. Trimming cost V 5 bases and J 6 bases, with 11 bases left between them. In germline, CDR1 is SGHTA, CDR2 FQGNSA. The CDR3 DNA sequence: TGTGCCAGCAGCCCGTCCTTTGGTCAGCCCCAGCATTTT. Its translation: CASSPSFGQPQHF.

The J gene is TRBJ2-3, the V gene TRBV30; the D gene is possibly TRBD1 (6 bases). The CDR3 runs 13 residues. From germline, CDR1 is GTSNPN and CDR2 SVGIG (reference sequence). The V gene lost 2 bases and the J gene lost 6 bases, with 12 bases spanning the gap. Written as DNA, the CDR3 is TGTGCCTGGAGTTTACGACAGGAGGATACGCAGTATTTT. This codes for CAWSLRQEDTQYF.

The chain joins TRBV4-1 to TRBJ2-7, with D hard to call. The germline V gene has CDR1 MGHRA and CDR2 YSYEKL. The CDR3 is made up of 13 amino acids. Deletions cut 4 bases from V and 6 bases from J, with 13 bases between. CDR3 region: CASSPRPGTEQYF. The CDR3 coding sequence is TGCGCCAGCAGCCCACGGCCGGGTACCGAGCAGTACTTC.

This chain joins TRBV5-6 and TRBJ1-1; D is ambiguous. The CDR3 sequence is 13 residues long. Trimming took 2 bases from V and 7 from J, leaving 12 bases between them. Looked up from germline, CDR1 is SGHDT and CDR2 is YYEEEE. The CDR3 sequence is CASSFGERYEAFF. The DNA for the CDR3 is TGTGCCAGCAGCTTCGGGGAAAGATATGAAGCTTTCTTT.

V usage is TRBV14 and J usage is TRBJ2-1; D may be TRBD2 (7 bases). The CDR3 is 15 amino acids. Germline V gene sequence: CDR1 SGHDN, CDR2 FVKESK. Trimming shortened V by 0 bases and J by 10 bases, and 16 bases separated the two germline ends. The CDR3 loop reads CASSQDGGGTNEQFF. The CDR3 nucleotides read TGTGCCAGCAGCCAAGATGGGGGGGGGACAAACGAGCAGTTCTTC. The whole variable domain, remainder taken from reference TRBV14 and TRBJ2-1, is EAGVTQFPSHSVIEKGQTVTLRCDPISGHDNLYWYRRVMGKEIKFLLHFVKESKQDESGMPNNRFLAERTGGTYSTLKVQPAELEDSGVYFCASSQDGGGTNEQFFGPGTRLTVL.

The chain is built from TRBV19 and TRBJ1-6; no firm D call. Germline CDR1 and CDR2: LNHDA and SQIVND (reference sequence). Trimming shortened V by 5 bases and J by 11 bases, and 22 bases separated the two germline ends. The CDR3 extends over 16 amino acids. CDR3 region: CASSLRTARLVAPLHF. In DNA form, the CDR3 reads TGTGCCAGTAGTCTCCGGACCGCAAGATTAGTGGCACCCCTCCACTTT.

The chain uses TRBV2 and TRBJ1-2; TRBD1 might be the D (5 bases). V lost 7 bases and J lost 0, with 15 bases in between. The germline gives CDR1 SNHLY, CDR2 FYNNEI. The CDR3 length is 15 residues. CDR3 amino acids: CASTERQTSNYGYTF. The CDR3 DNA reads TGTGCCAGCACCGAGAGACAGACCTCTAACTATGGCTACACCTTC.

V usage is TRBV4-1 and J usage is TRBJ1-2; D perhaps matches TRBD1 (5 bases). V lost 0 bases to trimming and J lost 4 bases, with 15 bases between them. Germline assignment: CDR1 MGHRA and CDR2 YSYEKL. The CDR3 is made up of 16 amino acids. The CDR3 region has the DNA TGCGCCAGCAGCCAAGATCGGGGGATCCGGATCTATGGCTACACCTTC. Translating it yields CASSQDRGIRIYGYTF.

The chain combines TRBV7-8 with TRBJ2-7; a weak D match, TRBD2 (6 bases). The CDR3 extends over 13 amino acids. Germline lookup yields CDR1 SGHVS and CDR2 FQNEAQ. V lost 4 bases and J 5 bases, leaving 12 bases between the germline ends. CDR3 sequence: CASSSSPGDEQYF. For the CDR3, the DNA is TGTGCCAGCAGCTCCAGCCCGGGAGACGAGCAGTACTTC.